This TCR beta chain stems from a study of T cell responses to AZD1222 COVID-19 vaccine. In the study overall: Analyses pooled second doses at about 4 or about 12 weeks. Findings and limits, study-wide: Of spike-specific TCRs, nearly half reportedly target regions left unmutated in variants. Females made up more of the donors, who were largely white British, and clonal diversity may have come out too low.

Comments on this clone: What it recognizes is unknown.

Generated by immunoSEQ multiplex PCR, the TCRdb table keeps only in-frame clones and is missing some. This sample has about 120,000 clones, with 87% found just once. The clonotype comes from an adult in good health. The sample here was peripheral blood, taken on day 0 of AZD1222 vaccination.

The CDR3 DNA reads as TGTGCCAGCAGTGTGCAGTCGAACACCGGGGAGCTGTTTTTT. Protein sequence: CASSVQSNTGELFF. V and J are TRBV2 and TRBJ2-2, with D unclear. The ends were cut back, 4 bases at V and 0 bases at J, with 6 bases in the middle. Germline V gives CDR1 SNHLY, CDR2 FYNNEI. The CDR3 loop spans 14 amino acids.